This paragraph reports one T cell receptor beta chain. The antigen is unknown. The table came from immunoSEQ multiplex PCR; TCRdb's copy has only in-frame clones and leaves some out. The data contain 50,000 to 65,000 clones, over 65% of them singletons. This sample is part of a study of a mutant IDH1 vaccine in newly diagnosed glioma. Study-wide context: The treated group averaged 40.4 years old and was about 60% male, about 40% female. Beforehand, treatment had been radiotherapy, temozolomide, or both; the majority received both.

Time point: baseline, week 1 (first vaccination visit). Treatment in this sample: pre-vaccination baseline after standard-of-care therapy. CDR1 is SGHRS and CDR2 is YFSETQ in the germline V gene. The CDR3 loop spans 17 amino acids. Trimming took 4 bases from V and 0 from J; bases not matched to a gene: 11. Study-wide results and caveats: Whatever changes occurred in top peripheral T cell clonotypes seemed unrelated to pseudoprogression. Of the patients, about 95% had vaccine-induced immune responses.

The receptor was isolated from a middle-aged woman with glioma. V is TRBV5-1 and J is TRBJ1-1; the match to TRBD1 covers 8 bases. This sample comprised PBMCs, obtained from a glioma patient treated with radiotherapy, temozolomide or both. The CDR3 DNA follows: TGCGCCAGCAGCCCCCAATCCGGGACAGGCATGAACACTGAAGCTTTCTTT. Protein sequence: CASSPQSGTGMNTEAFF.